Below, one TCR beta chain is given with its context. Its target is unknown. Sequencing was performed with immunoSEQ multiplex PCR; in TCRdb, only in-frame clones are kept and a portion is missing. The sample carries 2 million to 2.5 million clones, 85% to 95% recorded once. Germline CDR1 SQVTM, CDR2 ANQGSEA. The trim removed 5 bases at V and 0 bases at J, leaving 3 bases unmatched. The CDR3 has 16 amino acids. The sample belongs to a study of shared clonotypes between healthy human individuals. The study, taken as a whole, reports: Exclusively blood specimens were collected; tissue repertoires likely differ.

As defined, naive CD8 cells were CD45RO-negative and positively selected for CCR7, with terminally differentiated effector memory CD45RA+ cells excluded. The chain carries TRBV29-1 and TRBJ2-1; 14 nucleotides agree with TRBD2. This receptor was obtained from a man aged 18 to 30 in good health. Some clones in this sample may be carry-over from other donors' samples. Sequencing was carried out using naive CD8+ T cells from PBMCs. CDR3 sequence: CSVLGTSGSSYNEQFF. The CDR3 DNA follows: TGCAGCGTTCTGGGGACTAGCGGGAGCTCCTACAATGAGCAGTTCTTC.